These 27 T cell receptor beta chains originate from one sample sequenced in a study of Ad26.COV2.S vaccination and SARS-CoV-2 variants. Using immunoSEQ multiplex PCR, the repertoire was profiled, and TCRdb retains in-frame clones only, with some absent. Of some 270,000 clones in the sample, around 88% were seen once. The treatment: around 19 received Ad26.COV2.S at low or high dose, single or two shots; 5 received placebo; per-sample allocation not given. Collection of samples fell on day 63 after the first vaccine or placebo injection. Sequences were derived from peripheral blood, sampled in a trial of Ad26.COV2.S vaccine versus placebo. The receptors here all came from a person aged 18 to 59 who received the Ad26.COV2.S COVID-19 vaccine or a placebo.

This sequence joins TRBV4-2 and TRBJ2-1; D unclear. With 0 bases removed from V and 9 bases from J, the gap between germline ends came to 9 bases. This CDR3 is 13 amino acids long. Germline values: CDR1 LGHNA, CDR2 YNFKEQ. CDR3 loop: CASSQEKATEQFF. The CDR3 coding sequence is TGTGCCAGCAGCCAAGAGAAGGCTACTGAGCAGTTCTTC.

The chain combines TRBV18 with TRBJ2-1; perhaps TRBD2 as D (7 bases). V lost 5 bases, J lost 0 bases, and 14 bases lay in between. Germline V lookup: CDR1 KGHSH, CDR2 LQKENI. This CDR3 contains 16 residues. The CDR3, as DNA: TGTGCCAGCTCATCCTACGGGGGGCCCTCCTACAATGAGCAGTTCTTC. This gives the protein CASSSYGGPSYNEQFF. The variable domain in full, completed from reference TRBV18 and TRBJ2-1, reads NAGVMQNPRHLVRRRGQEARLRCSPMKGHSHVYWYRQLPEEGLKFMVYLQKENIIDESGMPKERFSAEFPKEGPSILRIQQVVRGDSAAYFCASSSYGGPSYNEQFFGPGTRLTVL.

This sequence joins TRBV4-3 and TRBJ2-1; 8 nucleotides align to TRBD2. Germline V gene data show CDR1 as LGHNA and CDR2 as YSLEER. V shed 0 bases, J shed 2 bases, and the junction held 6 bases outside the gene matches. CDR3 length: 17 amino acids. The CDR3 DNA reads TGCGCCAGCAGCCAAGATCGGGAGGGGCTCACCTACAATGAGCAGTTCTTC. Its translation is CASSQDREGLTYNEQFF.

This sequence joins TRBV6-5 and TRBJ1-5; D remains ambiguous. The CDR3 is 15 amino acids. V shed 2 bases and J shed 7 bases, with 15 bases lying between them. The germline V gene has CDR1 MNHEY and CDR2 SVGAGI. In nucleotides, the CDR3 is TGTGCCAGCAGTTACCGGGGAGGCACGGAACAGCCCCAGCATTTT. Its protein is CASSYRGGTEQPQHF.

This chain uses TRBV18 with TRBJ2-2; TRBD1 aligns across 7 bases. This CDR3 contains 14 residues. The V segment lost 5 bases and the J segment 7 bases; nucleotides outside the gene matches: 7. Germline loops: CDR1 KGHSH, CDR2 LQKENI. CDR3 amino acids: CASSANTGDGELFF. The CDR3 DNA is TGTGCCAGCTCAGCGAACACAGGGGACGGGGAGCTGTTTTTT.

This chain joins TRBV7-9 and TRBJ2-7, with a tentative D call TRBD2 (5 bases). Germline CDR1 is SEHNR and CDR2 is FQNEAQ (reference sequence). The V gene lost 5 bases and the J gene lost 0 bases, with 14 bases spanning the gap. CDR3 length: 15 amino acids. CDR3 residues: CASSPRTASSYEQYF. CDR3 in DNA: TGTGCCAGCAGCCCTCGGACTGCTAGCTCCTACGAGCAGTACTTC.

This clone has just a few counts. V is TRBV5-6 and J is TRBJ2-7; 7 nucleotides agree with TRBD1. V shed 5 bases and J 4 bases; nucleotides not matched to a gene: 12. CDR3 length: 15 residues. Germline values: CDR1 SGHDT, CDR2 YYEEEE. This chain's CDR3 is CASSLQGEGGYEQYF. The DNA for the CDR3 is TGTGCCAGCAGTCTCCAGGGGGAAGGGGGTTACGAGCAGTACTTC. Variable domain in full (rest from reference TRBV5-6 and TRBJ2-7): DAGVTQSPTHLIKTRGQQVTLRCSPKSGHDTVSWYQQALGQGPQFIFQYYEEEERQRGNFPDRFSGHQFPNYSSELNVNALLLGDSALYLCASSLQGEGGYEQYFGPGTRLTVT.

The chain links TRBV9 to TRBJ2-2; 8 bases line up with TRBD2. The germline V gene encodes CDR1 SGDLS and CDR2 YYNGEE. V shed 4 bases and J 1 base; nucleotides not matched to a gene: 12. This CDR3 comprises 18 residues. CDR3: CASSRVGSGVLNTGELFF. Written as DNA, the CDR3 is TGTGCCAGCAGCCGAGTAGGTAGCGGGGTCCTGAACACCGGGGAGCTGTTTTTT.

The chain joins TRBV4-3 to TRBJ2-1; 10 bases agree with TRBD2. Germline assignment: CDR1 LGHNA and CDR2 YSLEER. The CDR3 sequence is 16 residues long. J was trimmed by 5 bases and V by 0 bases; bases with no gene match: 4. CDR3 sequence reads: CASSQDGLAGDNEQFF. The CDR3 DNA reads TGCGCCAGCAGCCAAGACGGGCTAGCGGGAGACAATGAGCAGTTCTTC.

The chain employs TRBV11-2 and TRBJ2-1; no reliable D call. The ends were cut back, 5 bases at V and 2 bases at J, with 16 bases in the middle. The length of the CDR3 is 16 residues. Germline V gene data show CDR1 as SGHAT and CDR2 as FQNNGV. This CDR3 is CASSEYSQETYNEQFF. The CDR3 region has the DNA TGTGCCAGCAGCGAATATAGTCAAGAGACCTACAATGAGCAGTTCTTC.

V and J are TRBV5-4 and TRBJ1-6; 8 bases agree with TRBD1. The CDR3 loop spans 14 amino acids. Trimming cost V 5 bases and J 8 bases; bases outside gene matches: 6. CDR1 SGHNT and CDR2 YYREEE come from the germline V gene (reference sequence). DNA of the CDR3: TGTGCCAGCAGGCCCCAGGGGGCGTATTCACCCCTCCACTTT. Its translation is CASRPQGAYSPLHF.

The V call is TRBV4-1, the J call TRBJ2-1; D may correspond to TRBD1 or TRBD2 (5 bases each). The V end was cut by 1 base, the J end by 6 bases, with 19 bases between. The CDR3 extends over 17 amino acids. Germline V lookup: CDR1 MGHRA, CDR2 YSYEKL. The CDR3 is CASSQGRRTTGLNEQFF. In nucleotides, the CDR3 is TGCGCCAGCAGCCAAGGTCGCCGGACAACAGGACTCAATGAGCAGTTCTTC.

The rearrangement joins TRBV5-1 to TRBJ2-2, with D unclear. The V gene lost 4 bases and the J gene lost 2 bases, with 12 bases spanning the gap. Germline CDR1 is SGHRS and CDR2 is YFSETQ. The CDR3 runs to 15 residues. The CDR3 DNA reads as TGCGCCAGCAGCCCTGCTACTACCAACACCGGGGAGCTGTTTTTT. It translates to CASSPATTNTGELFF.

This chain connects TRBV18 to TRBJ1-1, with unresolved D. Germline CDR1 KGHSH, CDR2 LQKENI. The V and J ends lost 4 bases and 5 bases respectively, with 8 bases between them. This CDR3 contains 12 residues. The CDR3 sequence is CASSQTLTEAFF. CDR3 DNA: TGTGCCAGCTCACAGACACTTACTGAAGCTTTCTTT.

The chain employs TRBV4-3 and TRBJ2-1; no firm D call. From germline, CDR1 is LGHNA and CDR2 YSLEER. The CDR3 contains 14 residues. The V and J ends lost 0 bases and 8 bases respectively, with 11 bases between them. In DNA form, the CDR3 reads TGCGCCAGCAGCCAAGAATCGAGGTTCTATGAGCAGTTCTTC. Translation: CASSQESRFYEQFF.

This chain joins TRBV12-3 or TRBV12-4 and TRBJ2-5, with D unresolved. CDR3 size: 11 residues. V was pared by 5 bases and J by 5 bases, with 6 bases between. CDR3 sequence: CASSPGETQYF. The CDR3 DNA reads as TGTGCCAGCAGTCCCGGCGAGACCCAGTACTTC.

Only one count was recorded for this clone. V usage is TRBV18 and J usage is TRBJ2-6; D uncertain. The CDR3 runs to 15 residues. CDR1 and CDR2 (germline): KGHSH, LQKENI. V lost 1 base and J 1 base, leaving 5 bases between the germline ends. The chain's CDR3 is CASSPRRSGANVLTF. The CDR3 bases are TGTGCCAGCTCACCACGACGGTCTGGGGCCAACGTCCTGACTTTC.

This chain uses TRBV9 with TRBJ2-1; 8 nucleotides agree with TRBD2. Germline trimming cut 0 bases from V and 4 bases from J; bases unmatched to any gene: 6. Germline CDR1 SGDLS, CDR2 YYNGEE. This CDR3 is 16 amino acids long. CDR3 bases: TGTGCCAGCAGCGTAGCTGTTCTAGCGGGTTACAATGAGCAGTTCTTC. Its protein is CASSVAVLAGYNEQFF. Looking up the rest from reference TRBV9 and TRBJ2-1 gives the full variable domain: DSGVTQTPKHLITATGQRVTLRCSPRSGDLSVYWYQQSLDQGLQFLIQYYNGEERAKGNILERFSAQQFPDLHSELNLSSLELGDSALYFCASSVAVLAGYNEQFFGPGTRLTVL.

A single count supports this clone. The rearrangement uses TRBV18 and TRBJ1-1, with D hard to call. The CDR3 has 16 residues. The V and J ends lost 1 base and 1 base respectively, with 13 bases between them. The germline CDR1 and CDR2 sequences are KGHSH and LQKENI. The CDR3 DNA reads TGTGCCAGCTCACCACAATCAACCTACACGAACACTGAAGCTTTCTTT. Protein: CASSPQSTYTNTEAFF.

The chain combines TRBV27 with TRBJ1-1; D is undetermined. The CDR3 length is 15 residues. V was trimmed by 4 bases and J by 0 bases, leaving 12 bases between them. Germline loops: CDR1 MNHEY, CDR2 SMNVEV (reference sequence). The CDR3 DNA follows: TGTGCCAGCAGTTACCAAACAACGATGAACACTGAAGCTTTCTTT. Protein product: CASSYQTTMNTEAFF.

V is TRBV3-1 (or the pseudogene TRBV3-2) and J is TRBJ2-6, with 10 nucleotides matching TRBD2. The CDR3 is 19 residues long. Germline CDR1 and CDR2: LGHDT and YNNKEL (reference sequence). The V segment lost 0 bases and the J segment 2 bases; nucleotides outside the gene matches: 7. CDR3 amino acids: CASSQDRLAGATGANVLTF. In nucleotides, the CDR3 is TGTGCCAGCAGCCAAGATCGGCTAGCGGGAGCCACTGGGGCCAACGTCCTGACTTTC.

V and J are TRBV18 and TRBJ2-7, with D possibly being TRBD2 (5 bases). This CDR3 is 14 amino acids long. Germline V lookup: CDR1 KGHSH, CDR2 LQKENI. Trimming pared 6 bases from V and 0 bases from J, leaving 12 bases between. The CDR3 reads CASSPQADSYEQYV. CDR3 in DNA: TGTGCCAGCTCTCCCCAAGCGGACTCCTACGAGCAGTACGTC.

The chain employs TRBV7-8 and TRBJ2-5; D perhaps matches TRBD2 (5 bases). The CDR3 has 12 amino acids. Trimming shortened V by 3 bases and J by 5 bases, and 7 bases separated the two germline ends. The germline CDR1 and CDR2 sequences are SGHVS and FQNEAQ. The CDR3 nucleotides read TGTGCCAGCAGCTTTGGCGGGGAGACCCAGTACTTC. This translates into CASSFGGETQYF.

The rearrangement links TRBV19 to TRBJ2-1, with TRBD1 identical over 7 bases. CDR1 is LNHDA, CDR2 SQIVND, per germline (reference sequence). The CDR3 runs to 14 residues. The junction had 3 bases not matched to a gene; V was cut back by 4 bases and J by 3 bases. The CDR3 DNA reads TGTGCCAGTAGTACTAACAGGGGCTACAATGAGCAGTTCTTC. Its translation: CASSTNRGYNEQFF.

CDR3 region: CASNPTSGGADTQYF. CDR3 DNA sequence: TGTGCCAGTAACCCGACTAGCGGGGGAGCAGATACGCAGTATTTT. The chain has TRBV19 and TRBJ2-3; 12 bases agree with TRBD2. V was pared by 7 bases and J by 4 bases, with 6 bases of the junction left unmatched. Germline CDR1 LNHDA, CDR2 SQIVND (reference sequence). The length of the CDR3 is 15 residues.

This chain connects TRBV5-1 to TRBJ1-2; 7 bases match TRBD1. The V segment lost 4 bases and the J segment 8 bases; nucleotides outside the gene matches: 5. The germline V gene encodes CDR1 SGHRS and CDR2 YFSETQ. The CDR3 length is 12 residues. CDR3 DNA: TGCGCCAGCAGCGAGGGGGCGCGGGGCTACACCTTC. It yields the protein CASSEGARGYTF. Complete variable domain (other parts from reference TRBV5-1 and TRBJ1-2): KAGVTQTPRYLIKTRGQQVTLSCSPISGHRSVSWYQQTPGQGLQFLFEYFSETQRNKGNFPGRFSGRQFSNSRSEMNVSTLELGDSALYLCASSEGARGYTFGSGTRLTVV.

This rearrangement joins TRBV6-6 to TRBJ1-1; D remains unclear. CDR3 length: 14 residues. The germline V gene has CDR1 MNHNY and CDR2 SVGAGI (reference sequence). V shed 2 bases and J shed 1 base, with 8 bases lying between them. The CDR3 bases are TGTGCCAGCAGTTACGATTTCGGGAACACTGAAGCTTTCTTT. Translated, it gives CASSYDFGNTEAFF.